What follows are 6 T cell receptor beta chains derived from one specimen sequenced in a study of blood T cell repertoires in COVID-19. Here immunoSEQ multiplex PCR was the method, and the copy in TCRdb shows in-frame clones only, minus some. The sample has about 230,000 clones, roughly 88% seen once. Input material: peripheral blood. The receptors come from a man in his forties with acute or convalescent COVID-19.

CDR3 sequence (DNA): TGTGCCAGCAGTCCCCGGTTAGATAGCGCGAGCTCCTACGAGCAGTACTTC. Translation: CASSPRLDSASSYEQYF. V usage is TRBV25-1 and J usage is TRBJ2-7, with D possibly being TRBD2 (5 bases). V dropped 5 bases and J dropped 0 bases, with 20 bases sitting between them. The germline gives CDR1 MGHDK, CDR2 SYGVNS. The CDR3 loop spans 17 amino acids.

The chain uses TRBV24-1 and TRBJ1-5; 9 nucleotides agree with TRBD1. The germline CDR1 and CDR2 sequences are KGHDR and SFDVKD. The CDR3 sequence is 19 residues long. V shed 4 bases, J shed 2 bases, and the junction held 14 bases outside the gene matches. The CDR3 DNA reads TGTGCCACCAGTGAAGGGTACAGGGGGCCAAGGGTGGGCAATCAGCCCCAGCATTTT. Its protein is CATSEGYRGPRVGNQPQHF.

J is TRBJ2-2 and V is TRBV30; TRBD2 matches at 10 bases. In germline, CDR1 is GTSNPN, CDR2 SVGIG (reference sequence). CDR3 length: 17 residues. Germline trimming cut 0 bases from V and 6 bases from J; bases unmatched to any gene: 10. As DNA, the CDR3 is TGTGCCTGGAGTGTATCGCGAAGCGGGAGGGCCCCCGGGGAGCTGTTTTTT. Translating it yields CAWSVSRSGRAPGELFF. Full variable domain (rest looked up from reference TRBV30 and TRBJ2-2): SQTIHQWPATLVQPVGSPLSLECTVEGTSNPNLYWYRQAAGRGLQLLFYSVGIGQISSEVPQNLSASRPQDRQFILSSKKLLLSDSGFYLCAWSVSRSGRAPGELFFGEGSRLTVL.

The rearrangement joins TRBV30 to TRBJ1-2; D is uncertain. The V gene's germline CDR1 is GTSNPN and CDR2 SVGIG (reference sequence). This CDR3 has 14 amino acids. V lost 5 bases, J lost 0 bases, and 13 bases lay in between. The CDR3 nucleotides read TGTGCCTGGGGGTTATGGCAAGCTAACTATGGCTACACCTTC. Its protein is CAWGLWQANYGYTF.

The J gene is TRBJ1-1, the V gene TRBV9, with 10 bases lining up with TRBD1. CDR3 length: 13 residues. From germline, CDR1 is SGDLS and CDR2 YYNGEE. J was trimmed by 7 bases and V by 3 bases; bases with no gene match: 3. CDR3 DNA: TGTGCCAGCAGCGCCGGGACAGGGGTTGAAGCTTTCTTT. It encodes CASSAGTGVEAFF.

This clone appeared a few times. V usage is TRBV10-1 and J usage is TRBJ1-1, with 12 bases lining up with TRBD1. CDR1 and CDR2 from the germline V gene are WNHNN and SYGVQD (reference sequence). The CDR3 is 14 residues long. After removal of 7 bases from V and 5 bases from J, the junction contained 5 bases not matched to a gene. The CDR3 bases are TGCGCCAGCAAAGGGACAGGGGGCATGACTGAAGCTTTCTTT. It encodes CASKGTGGMTEAFF.